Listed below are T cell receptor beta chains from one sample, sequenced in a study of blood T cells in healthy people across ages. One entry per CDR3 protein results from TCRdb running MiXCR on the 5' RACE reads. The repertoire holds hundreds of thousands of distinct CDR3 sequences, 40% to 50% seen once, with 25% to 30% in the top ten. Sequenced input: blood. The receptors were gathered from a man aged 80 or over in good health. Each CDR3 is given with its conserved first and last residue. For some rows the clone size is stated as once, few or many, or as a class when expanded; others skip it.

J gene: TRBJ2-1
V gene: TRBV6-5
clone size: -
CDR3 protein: CASSYSSLNYNEQFF

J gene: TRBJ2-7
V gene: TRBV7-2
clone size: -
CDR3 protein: CASSLFFLGSGSYEQYF

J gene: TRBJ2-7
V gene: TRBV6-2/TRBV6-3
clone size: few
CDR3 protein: CASSYSFGFASVQYF

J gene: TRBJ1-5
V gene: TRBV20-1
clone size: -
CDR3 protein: CSAAGKGHQPQHF

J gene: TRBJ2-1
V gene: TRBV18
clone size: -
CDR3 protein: CASSPSRANYNEQFF

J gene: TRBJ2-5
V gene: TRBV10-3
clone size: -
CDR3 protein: CAISENTGPVETQYF

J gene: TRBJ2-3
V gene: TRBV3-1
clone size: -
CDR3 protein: CASSLDLEDTQYF

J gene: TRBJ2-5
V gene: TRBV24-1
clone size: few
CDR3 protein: CATRGSGYNEQYF

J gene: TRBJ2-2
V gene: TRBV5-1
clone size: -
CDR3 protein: CASSPTSGTGELFF

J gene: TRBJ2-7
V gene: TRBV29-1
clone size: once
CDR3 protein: CSAAATGSYEQYF

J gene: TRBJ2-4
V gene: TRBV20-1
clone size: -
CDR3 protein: CSAGKPGRGGSGRLNIQYF

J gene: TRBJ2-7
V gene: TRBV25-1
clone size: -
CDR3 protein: CASSDPSTPKGNEQYF

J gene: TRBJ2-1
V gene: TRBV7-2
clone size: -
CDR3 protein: CASSRRVGDGDEQFF

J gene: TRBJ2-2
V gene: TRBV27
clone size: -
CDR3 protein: CASSLTGWSGELFF

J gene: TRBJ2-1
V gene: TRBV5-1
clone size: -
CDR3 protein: CASSFRQLNNEQFF

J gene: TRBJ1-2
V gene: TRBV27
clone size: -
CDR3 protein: CASKRRGSNYGYTF

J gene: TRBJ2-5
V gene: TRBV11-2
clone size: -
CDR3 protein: CASSPGQSKETQYF